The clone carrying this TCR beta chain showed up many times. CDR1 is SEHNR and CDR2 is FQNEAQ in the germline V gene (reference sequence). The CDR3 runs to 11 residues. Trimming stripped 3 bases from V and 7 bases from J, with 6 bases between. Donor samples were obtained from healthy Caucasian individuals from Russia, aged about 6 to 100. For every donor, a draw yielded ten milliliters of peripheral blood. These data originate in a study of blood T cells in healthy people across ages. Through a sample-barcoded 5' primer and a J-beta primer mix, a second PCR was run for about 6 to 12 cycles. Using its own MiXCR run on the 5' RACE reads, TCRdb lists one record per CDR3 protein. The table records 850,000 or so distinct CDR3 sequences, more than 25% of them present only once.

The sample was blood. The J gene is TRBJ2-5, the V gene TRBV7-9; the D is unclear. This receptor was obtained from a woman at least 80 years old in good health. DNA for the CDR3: TGTGCCAGCAGCTTCGGGCGGACCCAGTACTTC. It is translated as CASSFGRTQYF.